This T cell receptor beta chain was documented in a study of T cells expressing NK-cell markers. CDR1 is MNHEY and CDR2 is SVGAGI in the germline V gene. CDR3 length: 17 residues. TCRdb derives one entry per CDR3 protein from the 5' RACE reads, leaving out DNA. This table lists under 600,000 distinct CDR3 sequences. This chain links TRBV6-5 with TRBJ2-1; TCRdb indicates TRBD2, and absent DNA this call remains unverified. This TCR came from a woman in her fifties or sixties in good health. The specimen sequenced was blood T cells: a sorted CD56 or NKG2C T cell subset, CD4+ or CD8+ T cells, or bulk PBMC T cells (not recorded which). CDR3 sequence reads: CASSYTRTSGIIGEQFF.